Below, 15 T cell receptor beta chains from the same sample are listed, as sequenced in a study of CD8+CD57+ T cells in acquired aplastic anemia (dated by TCRdb to the late 2010s). TCRdb lists the instrument as Illumina HiSeq 2000. TCR beta VDJ combination and CDR3 sequence profiling used genomic DNA as the template. Starting from the raw public reads, TCRdb applied fastp trimming at Q25, assembled clones with MiXCR and retained in-frame beta chains. Entries that share a CDR3 protein sequence are merged under the most common genes and DNA. Counted in this sample were around 200,000 distinct CDR3 sequences; 54% of them appeared once. Around a sixth of the sample is in the top ten clones. The sample consisted of sorted CD4+, CD8+, or CD8+CD57+ T cells (not recorded which) from PBMCs. The receptors were sampled from a human donor in good health, serving as a control.

Note on this clonotype: The junction does not match germline at one end; this may be a read error. The genes are TRBV7-7 and TRBJ2-2, with D perhaps TRBD2 (5 bases). Germline lookup yields CDR1 SSHAT and CDR2 FNYEAQ (reference sequence). CDR3 size: 14 residues. CDR3 residues: CASRSFSGAGELSF. The CDR3 region has the DNA TGTGCTAGCAGATCCTTCTCAGGCGCCGGGGAGCTGTCTTTT.

This chain joins TRBV10-3 and TRBJ1-5, with TRBD1 identical over 9 bases. From germline, CDR1 is ENHRY and CDR2 SYGVKD. The CDR3 runs to 16 residues. Unmatched junction bases numbered 8, after V lost 6 bases and J lost 2 bases. The CDR3 bases are TGTGCCATCAGCCACGGGACAGGGTCGGGCAATCAGCCCCAGCATTTT. It encodes CAISHGTGSGNQPQHF.

J is TRBJ2-7 and V is TRBV20-1; D might be TRBD1 (5 bases). The length of the CDR3 is 14 residues. The V gene's germline CDR1 is DFQATT and CDR2 SNEGSKA (reference sequence). V shed 5 bases and J shed 1 base, with 15 bases lying between them. The CDR3 region has the DNA TGCAGTGCTGTGCCCCAACCAGGGTCCTACGAGCAGTACTTC. Translating gives CSAVPQPGSYEQYF.

In this sample, this clonotype turned up many times. Germline and junction disagree at one end, which may indicate a read error. This sequence joins TRBV2 and TRBJ1-2; 7 nucleotides match TRBD1. This CDR3 comprises 12 residues. Germline V gene lookup returns CDR1 SNHLY and CDR2 FYNNEI. DNA for the CDR3: TGTGCCAGCACCGGGACAGAGGGCGCATGGCTCTTC. It is translated as CASTGTEGAWLF.

This clonotype showed up many times. The rearrangement links TRBV24-1 to TRBJ2-7; 7 positions agree with TRBD2. V lost 5 bases, J lost 0 bases, and 3 bases stayed unmatched. Germline values: CDR1 KGHDR, CDR2 SFDVKD. The CDR3 covers 14 residues. CDR3 nucleotide sequence: TGTGCCACCAGTGGGGGGGGAAACTCCTACGAGCAGTACTTC. It is translated as CATSGGGNSYEQYF.

The chain recombines TRBV7-9 with TRBJ1-2; TRBD1 might be the D (5 bases). The V end lost 7 bases, the J end lost 7 bases, and 13 bases lay between the germline ends. The CDR3 length is 12 residues. Germline V gene data show CDR1 as SEHNR and CDR2 as FQNEAQ (reference sequence). The CDR3 DNA reads TGTGCCAGCACCTCGGGGGAAGGTGGCTACACCTTC. Translated, it gives CASTSGEGGYTF.

The genes are TRBV20-1 and TRBJ1-1; D is possibly TRBD1 (5 bases). Deletions cut 3 bases from V and 4 bases from J, with 21 bases between. This CDR3 contains 16 residues. CDR1 is DFQATT, CDR2 SNEGSKA, per germline (reference sequence). CDR3 coding DNA: TGCAGTGCTAGTTTGCCGACAGTCAGGGCGCGCACTGAAGCTTTCTTT. Amino acids: CSASLPTVRARTEAFF.

The chain recombines TRBV12-3 or TRBV12-4 with TRBJ1-5, with 7 bases lining up with TRBD1. This CDR3 region has 14 residues. The ends lost 6 bases at V and 6 bases at J; junction bases unmatched: 8. This chain's CDR3 is CASRRQGMGQPQHF. CDR3 DNA: TGTGCCAGCAGGAGACAGGGCATGGGTCAGCCCCAGCATTTT.

The sample holds one count of this clonotype. This chain uses TRBV24-1 with TRBJ2-1, with 8 bases matching TRBD2. J was trimmed by 4 bases and V by 5 bases; bases with no gene match: 3. The CDR3 spans 14 residues. Germline CDR1 reads KGHDR; CDR2 reads SFDVKD. Here the CDR3 reads CATSATSGYNEQFF. DNA for the CDR3: TGTGCCACCAGTGCCACTAGCGGTTACAATGAGCAGTTCTTC.

J is TRBJ2-3 and V is TRBV10-3, with TRBD2 as a possible D gene (6 bases). CDR1 and CDR2 (germline): ENHRY, SYGVKD. CDR3 size: 15 residues. The V end lost 3 bases, the J end lost 2 bases, and 12 bases lay between the germline ends. CDR3 nucleotides: TGTGCCATCAGTGAATGGGGACTGGACACAGATACGCAGTATTTT. Protein product: CAISEWGLDTDTQYF.

This clonotype was seen repeatedly, ten times or more. The chain carries TRBV5-1 and TRBJ1-4; 8 bases are shared with TRBD1. The germline V gene encodes CDR1 SGHRS and CDR2 YFSETQ. This CDR3 is 14 amino acids long. Trimming cost V 3 bases and J 8 bases; bases outside gene matches: 6. The CDR3 nucleotides read TGCGCCAGCAGCTCAGGGGGCTTGGTCGAAAAACTGTTTTTT. It translates to CASSSGGLVEKLFF. Full variable domain (outside the CDR3, taken from reference TRBV5-1 and TRBJ1-4): KAGVTQTPRYLIKTRGQQVTLSCSPISGHRSVSWYQQTPGQGLQFLFEYFSETQRNKGNFPGRFSGRQFSNSRSEMNVSTLELGDSALYLCASSSGGLVEKLFFGSGTQLSVL.

V and J are TRBV10-3 and TRBJ1-1; D is possibly TRBD1 (6 bases). The germline V and J ends were trimmed by 7 bases and 0 bases, with 9 bases remaining between them. Per germline, CDR1 ENHRY and CDR2 SYGVKD. The CDR3 covers 13 residues. The CDR3 loop is CAIMGTMNTEAFF. As DNA, the CDR3 is TGTGCCATCATGGGGACAATGAACACTGAAGCTTTCTTT.

The chain recombines TRBV15 with TRBJ2-7; D perhaps matches TRBD1 (5 bases). V was shortened by 6 bases and J by 6 bases, with 12 bases between the two germline ends. Germline CDR1 and CDR2: LNHNV and YYDKDF (reference sequence). CDR3 length: 12 residues. The CDR3 loop is CATSQGRVEQYF. CDR3 nucleotides: TGTGCCACCAGTCAGGGTCGAGTCGAGCAGTACTTC.

This clonotype turned up a few times. V and J are TRBV25-1 and TRBJ2-7, with D uncertain. The ends were cut back, 4 bases at V and 2 bases at J, with 9 bases in the middle. The CDR3 contains 13 residues. The germline gives CDR1 MGHDK, CDR2 SYGVNS. The CDR3 sequence is CASSGRQAYEQYF. CDR3 DNA: TGTGCCAGCAGTGGTCGGCAAGCCTACGAGCAGTACTTC.

Remarks on this clonotype: The conserved phenylalanine or tryptophan normally closing the CDR3 is absent here, so this likely arose from a read error. This sequence joins TRBV7-2 and TRBJ2-2; the match to TRBD1 covers 7 bases. The V and J ends lost 3 bases and 1 base, in that order; junction bases with no gene match: 2. The CDR3 loop spans 15 amino acids. Germline-derived CDR1 and CDR2 are SGHTA and FQGNSA. CDR3 nucleotide sequence: TGTGCCAGCAGCTTTGGGGACAGGAACACCGGGGAGCTGTTTCTT. Encoded protein: CASSFGDRNTGELFL.